This T cell receptor beta chain derives from a study of metastatic and nonmetastatic thyroid tumors. Study summary: Both malignant and benign thyroid patients supplied peripheral blood and tumor or nodule tissue samples, across which the repertoires of these patients were then compared. General study results and limits: It was reported that TCR beta diversity was significantly higher in malignant thyroid tumors than benign nodules, in blood and tumor.

This clone qualifies as medium-sized. Its antigen is unknown. Additional DNA sequences in this sample encode the identical CDR3. None of the patients had undergone any treatment ahead of thyroid surgery. Per germline, CDR1 SGHRS and CDR2 YFSETQ. V shed 0 bases and J 3 bases; nucleotides not matched to a gene: 6. The CDR3 has 16 amino acids. In the authors' workflow: Clinicopathological groups supplied CDR3 differences that were used to build a distant-metastasis classifier for papillary thyroid cancer. TCRdb called clones again from the PCR reads with MiXCR. For this entry, the V and J calls and clone size follow TCRdb and not the study's own pipeline. This table has roughly 23,000 clones, more than 20% appearing once.

The V and J genes are TRBV5-1 and TRBJ2-3; 8 bases line up with TRBD1. Sequencing was carried out using blood. The source of this sequence is a male donor with papillary thyroid cancer or a benign thyroid nodule (not recorded which). Some clones in this sample may be carry-over from other donors' samples. The CDR3, as DNA: TGCGCCAGCAGCTTGGAGCAGGGGGCGCGGACAGATACGCAGTATTTT. Encoded protein: CASSLEQGARTDTQYF.